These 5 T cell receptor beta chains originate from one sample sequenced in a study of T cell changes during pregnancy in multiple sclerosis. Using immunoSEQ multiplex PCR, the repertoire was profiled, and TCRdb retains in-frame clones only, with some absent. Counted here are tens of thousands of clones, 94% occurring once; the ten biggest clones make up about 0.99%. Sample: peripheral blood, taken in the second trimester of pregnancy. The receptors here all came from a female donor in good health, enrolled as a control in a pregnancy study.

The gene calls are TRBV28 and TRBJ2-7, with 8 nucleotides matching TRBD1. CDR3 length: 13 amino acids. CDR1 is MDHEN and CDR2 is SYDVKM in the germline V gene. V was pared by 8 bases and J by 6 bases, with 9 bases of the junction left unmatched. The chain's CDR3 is CASLKQQGVEQYF. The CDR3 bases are TGTGCCAGCTTAAAACAACAGGGGGTCGAGCAGTACTTC.

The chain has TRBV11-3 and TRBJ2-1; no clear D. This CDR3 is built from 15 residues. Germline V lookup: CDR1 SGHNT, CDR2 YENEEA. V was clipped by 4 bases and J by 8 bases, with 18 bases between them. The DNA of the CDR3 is TGTGCCAGCAGCTCGATCTACGCTAGTCCCTATGAGCAGTTCTTC. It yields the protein CASSSIYASPYEQFF.

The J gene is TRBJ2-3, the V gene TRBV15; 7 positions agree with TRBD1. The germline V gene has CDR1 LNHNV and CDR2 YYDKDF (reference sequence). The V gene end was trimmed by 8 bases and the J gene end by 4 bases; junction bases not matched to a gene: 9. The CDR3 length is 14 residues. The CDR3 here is CATRQGSVADTQYF. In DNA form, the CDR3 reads TGTGCCACCCGACAGGGTTCAGTGGCAGATACGCAGTATTTT.

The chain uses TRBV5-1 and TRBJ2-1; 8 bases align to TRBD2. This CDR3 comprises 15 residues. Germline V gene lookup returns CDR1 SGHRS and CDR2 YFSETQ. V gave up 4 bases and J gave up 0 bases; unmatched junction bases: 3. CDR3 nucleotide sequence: TGCGCCAGCAGCCTCGGGACTAGCTCCTACAATGAGCAGTTCTTC. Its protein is CASSLGTSSYNEQFF. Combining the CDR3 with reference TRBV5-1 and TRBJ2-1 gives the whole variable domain KAGVTQTPRYLIKTRGQQVTLSCSPISGHRSVSWYQQTPGQGLQFLFEYFSETQRNKGNFPGRFSGRQFSNSRSEMNVSTLELGDSALYLCASSLGTSSYNEQFFGPGTRLTVL.

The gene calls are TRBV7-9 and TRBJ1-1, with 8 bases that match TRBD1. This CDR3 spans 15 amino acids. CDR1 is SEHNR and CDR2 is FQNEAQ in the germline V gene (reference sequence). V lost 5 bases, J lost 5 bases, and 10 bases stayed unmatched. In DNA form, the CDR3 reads TGTGCCAGCAGCGTCACAGGGGGAGAAAGGACTGAAGCTTTCTTT. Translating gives CASSVTGGERTEAFF.